One sample yielded the 27 T cell receptor beta chains listed below, sequenced in a study of cytomegalovirus exposure and HLA in healthy donors. Clones were read by immunoSEQ multiplex PCR, and TCRdb kept only the in-frame ones, dropping some. The table has 150,000 to 200,000 clones, 87% seen once. Sequenced material: PBMCs. These receptor sequences come from a woman aged 25 to 39 in good health and CMV-seronegative.

The rearrangement joins TRBV7-9 to TRBJ1-2, with D unclear. Per the germline V gene, CDR1 is SEHNR and CDR2 is FQNEAQ (reference sequence). The CDR3 totals 13 residues. Between the trimmed V and J ends, which lost 3 bases and 1 base, there was a span of 6 bases. Written as DNA, the CDR3 is TGTGCCAGCAGCTTGCAGATTAACTATGGCTACACCTTC. It is translated as CASSLQINYGYTF. The variable domain in full, completed from reference TRBV7-9 and TRBJ1-2, reads DTGVSQNPRHKITKRGQNVTFRCDPISEHNRLYWYRQTLGQGPEFLTYFQNEAQLEKSRLLSDRFSAERPKGSFSTLEIQRTEQGDSAMYLCASSLQINYGYTFGSGTRLTVV.

This clone has only one observation. The chain is built from TRBV10-3 and TRBJ2-7; 9 bases line up with TRBD2. V lost 3 bases to trimming and J lost 2 bases; unmatched junction nucleotides: 8. This CDR3 is 16 amino acids long. Germline CDR1 ENHRY, CDR2 SYGVKD. The CDR3 loop is CAISEGGASGTYEQYF. DNA of the CDR3: TGTGCCATCAGTGAAGGCGGGGCTAGCGGGACCTACGAGCAGTACTTC.

The gene calls are TRBV4-1 and TRBJ1-5; D gene unclear. CDR3 size: 13 residues. The germline V gene has CDR1 MGHRA and CDR2 YSYEKL. Trimming cost V 2 bases and J 7 bases, with 9 bases left between them. The CDR3 loop is CASSQISGQPQHF. The CDR3 DNA reads TGCGCCAGCAGCCAAATCTCCGGGCAGCCCCAGCATTTT.

J is TRBJ2-7 and V is TRBV9, with 9 bases identical to TRBD2. V shed 1 base and J 3 bases; nucleotides not matched to a gene: 5. The CDR3 covers 15 residues. Germline-derived CDR1 and CDR2 are SGDLS and YYNGEE. The CDR3 DNA sequence: TGTGCCAGCAGCGTATGGCGGGGGGGCCTCTACGAGCAGTACTTC. The encoded protein is CASSVWRGGLYEQYF. Based on the CDR3 plus reference TRBV9 and TRBJ2-7, the full variable domain is DSGVTQTPKHLITATGQRVTLRCSPRSGDLSVYWYQQSLDQGLQFLIQYYNGEERAKGNILERFSAQQFPDLHSELNLSSLELGDSALYFCASSVWRGGLYEQYFGPGTRLTVT.

V and J are TRBV11-2 and TRBJ2-5, with D hard to call. CDR1 and CDR2 (germline): SGHAT, FQNNGV. V was pared by 5 bases and J by 2 bases, with 3 bases between. The CDR3 length is 11 residues. The CDR3 sequence is CASSLQETQYF. In DNA form, the CDR3 reads TGTGCCAGCAGCCTACAAGAGACCCAGTACTTC.

This clone was observed a handful of times. The V call is TRBV27, the J call TRBJ2-7; tentative D call: TRBD1 (6 bases). CDR1 and CDR2 from the germline V gene are MNHEY and SMNVEV (reference sequence). The CDR3 contains 14 residues. With 2 bases removed from V and 9 bases from J, the gap between germline ends came to 17 bases. The CDR3 spells CASSLRDTLTWQYF. CDR3 in DNA: TGTGCCAGCAGTTTACGGGACACCCTCACGTGGCAGTACTTC.

This chain links TRBV19 with TRBJ1-4; D may be TRBD1 (6 bases). The CDR3 is made up of 16 amino acids. Trimming removed 4 bases at V and 2 bases at J, with 14 bases between. Looked up from germline, CDR1 is LNHDA and CDR2 is SQIVND (reference sequence). The CDR3 is CASSTPGQRTNEKLFF. The CDR3, as DNA: TGTGCCAGTAGTACCCCGGGACAAAGGACTAATGAAAAACTGTTTTTT.

The V gene is TRBV2, the J gene TRBJ1-2; 9 nucleotides line up with TRBD1. The V gene end was trimmed by 7 bases and the J gene end by 11 bases; junction bases not matched to a gene: 14. Germline loops: CDR1 SNHLY, CDR2 FYNNEI. This CDR3 region has 14 residues. The DNA for the CDR3 is TGTGCCAGCATGGACAGGGGCTTTGGACCAGCATACACCTTC. Translating gives CASMDRGFGPAYTF.

The chain couples TRBV7-9 to TRBJ1-6; D possibly corresponds to TRBD1 (6 bases). Looked up from germline, CDR1 is SEHNR and CDR2 is FQNEAQ (reference sequence). V shed 4 bases and J shed 9 bases, with 16 bases lying between them. The CDR3 runs 15 residues. CDR3 in amino acids: CASSSRTEHSSPLHF. The CDR3, as DNA: TGTGCCAGCAGCTCCCGGACAGAACATTCTTCACCCCTCCACTTT.

The chain employs TRBV9 and TRBJ1-1; D is perhaps TRBD1 (6 bases). This CDR3 is built from 18 residues. The V and J ends lost 2 bases and 2 bases respectively, with 22 bases between them. CDR1 and CDR2 from the germline V gene are SGDLS and YYNGEE. This chain's CDR3 is CASSVSPGEGLGNTEAFF. CDR3 bases: TGTGCCAGCAGCGTTTCTCCAGGGGAAGGGCTGGGAAACACTGAAGCTTTCTTT. The full variable domain, completed using reference TRBV9 and TRBJ1-1, is DSGVTQTPKHLITATGQRVTLRCSPRSGDLSVYWYQQSLDQGLQFLIQYYNGEERAKGNILERFSAQQFPDLHSELNLSSLELGDSALYFCASSVSPGEGLGNTEAFFGQGTRLTVV.

This clone has a single count. The genes are TRBV9 and TRBJ2-3; 12 bases match TRBD2. Germline CDR1 is SGDLS and CDR2 is YYNGEE. This CDR3 contains 14 residues. V was clipped by 2 bases and J by 6 bases; unmatched bases: 1. The CDR3 nucleotides are TGTGCCAGCAGCGTGGGACTAGCGGGTGATACGCAGTATTTT. Amino acids: CASSVGLAGDTQYF. The whole variable domain, remainder taken from reference TRBV9 and TRBJ2-3, is DSGVTQTPKHLITATGQRVTLRCSPRSGDLSVYWYQQSLDQGLQFLIQYYNGEERAKGNILERFSAQQFPDLHSELNLSSLELGDSALYFCASSVGLAGDTQYFGPGTRLTVL.

The V and J genes are TRBV4-2 and TRBJ2-1; possible D gene TRBD1, 6 bases. Germline V gene sequence: CDR1 LGHNA, CDR2 YNFKEQ. This CDR3 is 15 amino acids long. Trimming removed 1 base at V and 6 bases at J, with 13 bases between. CDR3: CASSQGTGSANEQFF. The CDR3 coding sequence is TGTGCCAGCAGCCAAGGTACAGGGAGCGCCAATGAGCAGTTCTTC.

The chain employs TRBV4-1 and TRBJ2-1; 7 positions match TRBD1. The CDR3 sequence is 14 residues long. The germline gives CDR1 MGHRA, CDR2 YSYEKL. Trimming at V came to 3 bases and at J to 7 bases, leaving 6 bases not matched to a gene. The DNA for the CDR3 is TGCGCCAGCAGCCACTTGACAGGGATAAATGAGCAGTTCTTC. Translated, it gives CASSHLTGINEQFF.

This chain uses TRBV5-1 with TRBJ2-3, with D tentatively TRBD2 (5 bases). V was clipped by 3 bases and J by 2 bases, with 10 bases between them. The germline CDR1 and CDR2 sequences are SGHRS and YFSETQ. There are 14 residues in the CDR3. The CDR3 DNA is TGCGCCAGCAGCTGGGGAGACTCCACAGATACGCAGTATTTT. Protein: CASSWGDSTDTQYF.

This clone was seen a single time. The CDR3, as DNA: TGTGCCAGCAGTTCCCCGGGACAGCTGATATCCTACGAGCAGTACTTC. Translation: CASSSPGQLISYEQYF. The rearrangement joins TRBV6-8 to TRBJ2-7, with TRBD1 matching 7 bases. The CDR3 consists of 16 residues. Per germline, CDR1 MNHGY and CDR2 SAAAGT. The J segment lost 1 base and the V segment lost 4 bases, leaving 10 bases of the junction unmatched.

This chain connects TRBV19 to TRBJ2-2; no reliable D call. V lost 6 bases and J lost 7, with 21 bases in between. Germline loops: CDR1 LNHDA, CDR2 SQIVND (reference sequence). The length of the CDR3 is 16 residues. CDR3 in amino acids: CASRENTRAEDGELFF. CDR3 DNA: TGTGCCAGTAGAGAGAATACGAGAGCAGAGGACGGGGAGCTGTTTTTT. The full variable domain, in which reference TRBV19 and TRBJ2-2 provide the parts outside the CDR3, is DGGITQSPKYLFRKEGQNVTLSCEQNLNHDAMYWYRQDPGQGLRLIYYSQIVNDFQKGDIAEGYSVSREKKESFPLTVTSAQKNPTAFYLCASRENTRAEDGELFFGEGSRLTVL.

This sequence joins TRBV10-3 and TRBJ1-5; D might be TRBD1 (6 bases). The germline gives CDR1 ENHRY, CDR2 SYGVKD. This CDR3 contains 14 residues. Deletions cut 6 bases from V and 3 bases from J, with 12 bases between. For the CDR3, the DNA is TGTGCCATCAGACCCGGGGACAACAATCAGCCCCAGCATTTT. Encoded protein: CAIRPGDNNQPQHF.

The chain carries TRBV5-1 and TRBJ2-2; weak D call: TRBD1 (5 bases). V lost 4 bases, J lost 6 bases, and 10 bases lay in between. Germline loops: CDR1 SGHRS, CDR2 YFSETQ. This CDR3 is 13 amino acids long. CDR3 sequence (DNA): TGCGCCAGCAGCAATAGGGGCCCCGGGGAGCTGTTTTTT. Translated, it gives CASSNRGPGELFF.

This clone showed up just once. The CDR3 loop reads CASSLVVRSSILYNEQFF. The DNA of the CDR3 is TGTGCCAGCAGCTTAGTTGTGCGGAGCTCGATTTTATACAATGAGCAGTTCTTC. The chain is built from TRBV11-2 and TRBJ2-1; D remains unclear. The germline V gene has CDR1 SGHAT and CDR2 FQNNGV. V lost 1 base and J lost 4, with 20 bases in between. The CDR3 covers 18 residues.

The chain is built from TRBV7-8 and TRBJ2-4; D gene ambiguous. V was trimmed by 4 bases and J by 1 base, leaving 11 bases between them. The CDR3 runs 15 residues. Germline V lookup: CDR1 SGHVS, CDR2 FQNEAQ. CDR3 in amino acids: CASSSTPAAKNIQYF. CDR3 DNA: TGTGCCAGCAGCTCAACGCCAGCGGCCAAAAACATTCAGTACTTC.

This clone appeared once. V is TRBV6-1 and J is TRBJ1-2, with 8 bases identical to TRBD1. The ends lost 6 bases at V and 3 bases at J; junction bases unmatched: 3. This CDR3 is built from 13 residues. Germline V CDR1 and CDR2: MNHNS, SASEGT. The CDR3 spells CASSLQGDYGYTF. The DNA for the CDR3 is TGTGCCAGCAGCCTACAGGGGGACTATGGCTACACCTTC.

This chain joins TRBV14 and TRBJ1-2; D gene uncertain. V was pared by 1 base and J by 4 bases, with 10 bases between. In germline, CDR1 is SGHDN, CDR2 FVKESK. The length of the CDR3 is 14 residues. DNA for the CDR3: TGTGCCAGCAGCCAAGGGAGTACACGCTATGGCTACACCTTC. The encoded protein is CASSQGSTRYGYTF.

This chain connects TRBV27 to TRBJ2-3, with a weak D call TRBD1 (5 bases). V lost 1 base, J lost 0 bases, and 11 bases lay in between. This CDR3 is built from 16 residues. From germline, CDR1 is MNHEY and CDR2 SMNVEV (reference sequence). CDR3 amino acids: CASSLWGGTSTDTQYF. The CDR3, as DNA: TGTGCCAGCAGTTTATGGGGCGGTACTAGCACAGATACGCAGTATTTT.

This chain connects TRBV6-1 to TRBJ2-6; D is ambiguous. The length of the CDR3 is 13 residues. CDR1 MNHNS and CDR2 SASEGT come from the germline V gene. V was cut by 7 bases and J by 2 bases, with 6 bases left in between. The CDR3 spells CASNPAGANVLTF. The CDR3 DNA sequence: TGTGCCAGCAACCCAGCTGGGGCCAACGTCCTGACTTTC.

This clone was counted a few times. This chain links TRBV7-9 with TRBJ2-7, with D perhaps TRBD1 (6 bases). Germline CDR1 reads SEHNR; CDR2 reads FQNEAQ (reference sequence). V shed 1 base and J shed 2 bases, with 24 bases lying between them. This CDR3 has 19 amino acids. CDR3 coding DNA: TGTGCCAGCAGCTTAGTCCCGGTCGGGCCACAGGGAACTCCCTACGAGCAGTACTTC. Amino acid sequence: CASSLVPVGPQGTPYEQYF.

The chain is built from TRBV9 and TRBJ2-1; TRBD1 aligns across 9 bases. V dropped 3 bases and J dropped 5; count of bases not matched to a gene: 6. CDR1 is SGDLS, CDR2 YYNGEE, per germline. This CDR3 comprises 15 residues. The CDR3 is CASSEGTGFNNEQFF. CDR3 sequence (DNA): TGTGCCAGCAGCGAGGGGACAGGGTTTAACAATGAGCAGTTCTTC.

The CDR3 region has the DNA TGTGCCAGCAGTACTAGCAATCCTTCCTACAATGAGCAGTTCTTC. Amino acid sequence: CASSTSNPSYNEQFF. This chain connects TRBV2 to TRBJ2-1; the D gene is possibly TRBD2 (6 bases). This CDR3 is 15 amino acids long. Trimming shortened V by 5 bases and J by 1 base, and 12 bases separated the two germline ends. CDR1 SNHLY and CDR2 FYNNEI come from the germline V gene. The variable domain in full, completed from reference TRBV2 and TRBJ2-1, reads EPEVTQTPSHQVTQMGQEVILRCVPISNHLYFYWYRQILGQKVEFLVSFYNNEISEKSEIFDDQFSVERPDGSNFTLKIRSTKLEDSAMYFCASSTSNPSYNEQFFGPGTRLTVL.